The rows below give T cell receptor beta chains drawn from one sample of a study of blood T cells in healthy people across ages. TCRdb re-analysed the 5' RACE reads in MiXCR, keeping a single row per CDR3 protein. Of over 300,000 distinct CDR3 sequences listed, roughly half are singletons. The material sequenced was blood. These TCRs come from a man in his sixties in good health. Both conserved end residues are part of each CDR3. A D gene is named only where the DNA matches it firmly. Where a row states a size, it is once, few, many or the class of an expanded clone; other rows omit it.

j_gene: TRBJ2-1
abundance: NA
d_gene: TRBD1
v_gene: TRBV7-9
len: 17
CDR3nt: TGTGCCAGCAGCTTTTCAACAGGGCAGGGGGCGCCTAATGAGCAGTTCTTC
CDR3aa: CASSFSTGQGAPNEQFF

j_gene: TRBJ2-7
abundance: NA
d_gene: NA
v_gene: TRBV20-1
len: 15
CDR3nt: TGCAGTGCTAGAGGTTTCGACGGGTTGGGCTACGAGCAGTACTTC
CDR3aa: CSARGFDGLGYEQYF

j_gene: TRBJ2-7
abundance: NA
d_gene: NA
v_gene: TRBV9
len: 13
CDR3nt: TGTGCCAGCAGTACGTCCGGGGGCAATGAGCAGTACTTC
CDR3aa: CASSTSGGNEQYF

j_gene: TRBJ2-1
abundance: NA
d_gene: NA
v_gene: TRBV24-1
len: 12
CDR3nt: TGTGCCACCAGTGATTTACGGACAGAGCAGTTCTTC
CDR3aa: CATSDLRTEQFF

j_gene: TRBJ2-5
abundance: NA
d_gene: TRBD2
v_gene: TRBV3-1
len: 14
CDR3nt: TGTGCCAGCAGCCAAGTTGCAGGTGGCGGGGGCCAGTACTTC
CDR3aa: CASSQVAGGGGQYF

j_gene: TRBJ2-1
abundance: NA
d_gene: NA
v_gene: TRBV27
len: 14
CDR3nt: TGTGCCAGCCTGACGGACAACTCCTACAATGAGCAGTTCTTC
CDR3aa: CASLTDNSYNEQFF

j_gene: TRBJ2-3
abundance: NA
d_gene: TRBD2
v_gene: TRBV20-1
len: 15
CDR3nt: TGCAGTGCTAGAGATCCTAGCGGGAGGGTAGATACGCAGTATTTT
CDR3aa: CSARDPSGRVDTQYF

j_gene: TRBJ2-5
abundance: NA
d_gene: TRBD2
v_gene: TRBV20-1
len: 14
CDR3nt: TGCAGTGCTGGGGCGACTAGCGGATACAATGAGCAGTACTTC
CDR3aa: CSAGATSGYNEQYF

j_gene: TRBJ2-7
abundance: NA
d_gene: TRBD2
v_gene: TRBV6-5
len: 14
CDR3nt: TGTGCCAGCGGACCTAGCGGGAGTCACTACGAGCAGTACTTC
CDR3aa: CASGPSGSHYEQYF

j_gene: TRBJ2-3
abundance: few
d_gene: NA
v_gene: TRBV12-3/TRBV12-4
len: 16
CDR3nt: TGTGCCAGCAGTTTAGGCATGGCGGATCCTACAGATACGCAGTATTTT
CDR3aa: CASSLGMADPTDTQYF

j_gene: TRBJ2-3
abundance: NA
d_gene: NA
v_gene: TRBV6-2/TRBV6-3
len: 14
CDR3nt: TGTGCCAGCATCGAAAGCCCCATCACAGATACGCAGTATTTT
CDR3aa: CASIESPITDTQYF

j_gene: TRBJ2-4
abundance: few
d_gene: NA
v_gene: TRBV6-5
len: 13
CDR3nt: TGTGCCAGCAGATGGTCCCAGAGCAATGAGCAGTACTTC
CDR3aa: CASRWSQSNEQYF

j_gene: TRBJ2-7
abundance: NA
d_gene: TRBD1
v_gene: TRBV29-1
len: 12
CDR3nt: TGCAGCGTTCTACGACAGGGGAACGGGCAGTACTTC
CDR3aa: CSVLRQGNGQYF

j_gene: TRBJ2-7
abundance: few
d_gene: TRBD1
v_gene: TRBV10-1
len: 13
CDR3nt: TGCGCCAGCAGTGAGAACAGGGGCTACGAGCAGTACTTC
CDR3aa: CASSENRGYEQYF

j_gene: TRBJ1-5
abundance: NA
d_gene: TRBD1
v_gene: TRBV6-6
len: 13
CDR3nt: TGTTCCTCGGGACAGATCGCGGGTCAGCCCCAGCATTTT
CDR3aa: CSSGQIAGQPQHF

j_gene: TRBJ1-2
abundance: few
d_gene: NA
v_gene: TRBV11-2
len: 15
CDR3nt: TGTGCCAGCAGCTTAAACCGGCGGGGGTCTGAAGGCTACACCTTC
CDR3aa: CASSLNRRGSEGYTF

j_gene: TRBJ2-1
abundance: few
d_gene: NA
v_gene: TRBV28
len: 13
CDR3nt: TGTGCCAGCACCCCTCCGCGCTACAATGAGCAGTTCTTC
CDR3aa: CASTPPRYNEQFF

j_gene: TRBJ1-1
abundance: NA
d_gene: TRBD1
v_gene: TRBV27
len: 15
CDR3nt: TGTGCCAGCAGTCCCAACAGGGGGCGGGGGGGTGAAGCTTTCTTT
CDR3aa: CASSPNRGRGGEAFF

j_gene: TRBJ2-1
abundance: NA
d_gene: TRBD2
v_gene: TRBV28
len: 16
CDR3nt: TGTGCCAGCAGTTTCCCTAGCGGGAGGGCTAACAATGAGCAGTTCTTC
CDR3aa: CASSFPSGRANNEQFF

j_gene: TRBJ2-7
abundance: NA
d_gene: NA
v_gene: TRBV27
len: 14
CDR3nt: TGTGCCAGCAACCCAAGAGGGCCCGGCTACGAGCAGTACTTC
CDR3aa: CASNPRGPGYEQYF

j_gene: TRBJ1-1
abundance: NA
d_gene: TRBD1
v_gene: TRBV20-1
len: 17
CDR3nt: TGCAGTGCTAGGGCCCCGGGACAGGGGCGCAAGAACACTGAAGCTTTCTTT
CDR3aa: CSARAPGQGRKNTEAFF

j_gene: TRBJ2-3
abundance: few
d_gene: TRBD1
v_gene: TRBV27
len: 16
CDR3nt: TGTGCCAGCAGTCCCGGGACAGGGGGCGTTACAGATACGCAGTATTTT
CDR3aa: CASSPGTGGVTDTQYF

j_gene: TRBJ2-5
abundance: many
d_gene: NA
v_gene: TRBV28
len: 16
CDR3nt: TGTGCCAGCAGCCGCGGGCGAGGGGCCCTCCAAGAGACCCAGTACTTC
CDR3aa: CASSRGRGALQETQYF

j_gene: TRBJ2-5
abundance: many
d_gene: NA
v_gene: TRBV20-1
len: 13
CDR3nt: TGCAGTGCTAGACATAGCGGACAAGAGACCCAGTACTTC
CDR3aa: CSARHSGQETQYF

j_gene: TRBJ1-2
abundance: NA
d_gene: NA
v_gene: TRBV6-5
len: 16
CDR3nt: TGTGCCAGCACCCAGCACATCGTCGCAGGACATTATGGCTACACCTTC
CDR3aa: CASTQHIVAGHYGYTF

j_gene: TRBJ2-7
abundance: NA
d_gene: NA
v_gene: TRBV27
len: 15
CDR3nt: TGTGCCAGCAGTAAACGGGGTTCCCCTTCCTACGAGCAGTACTTC
CDR3aa: CASSKRGSPSYEQYF

j_gene: TRBJ2-7
abundance: NA
d_gene: NA
v_gene: TRBV18
len: 15
CDR3nt: TGTGCCAGCTCACTGAACACGGGACGGCCCTACGAGCAGTACTTC
CDR3aa: CASSLNTGRPYEQYF

j_gene: TRBJ2-3
abundance: NA
d_gene: TRBD2
v_gene: TRBV6-5
len: 17
CDR3nt: TGTGCCAGCAGTTACTTAAACACCGGGACTAGCCCAGATACGCAGTATTTT
CDR3aa: CASSYLNTGTSPDTQYF

j_gene: TRBJ2-7
abundance: NA
d_gene: TRBD2
v_gene: TRBV20-1
len: 12
CDR3nt: TGCAGTGCTACGGGAGCGGGGTACGAGCAGTACTTC
CDR3aa: CSATGAGYEQYF

j_gene: TRBJ2-3
abundance: NA
d_gene: NA
v_gene: TRBV7-3
len: 13
CDR3nt: TGTGCCGGCAGGTCGACCGGCACAGATACGCAGTATTTT
CDR3aa: CAGRSTGTDTQYF

j_gene: TRBJ2-5
abundance: NA
d_gene: TRBD2
v_gene: TRBV15
len: 12
CDR3nt: TGTGCCACCGGGAGGGGTTACGAGACCCAGTACTTC
CDR3aa: CATGRGYETQYF

j_gene: TRBJ2-7
abundance: NA
d_gene: TRBD2
v_gene: TRBV24-1
len: 15
CDR3nt: TGTGCCACCAGTGATCATTCGACTAGCGGCTACGAGCAGTACTTC
CDR3aa: CATSDHSTSGYEQYF